A selection of T cell receptor beta chains follows, all from one sample in a study of cytomegalovirus exposure and HLA in healthy donors. The table came from immunoSEQ multiplex PCR; TCRdb's copy has only in-frame clones and leaves some out. Of about 160,000 clones in the sample, less than 85% were seen once. The specimen sequenced was PBMCs. The receptors derive from a boy between 2 and 15 years old in good health and CMV-seronegative. CDR3s include the opening cysteine and the closing phenylalanine or tryptophan. The listing skips clone size in some rows; elsewhere it reads once, few, many or a size class.

v_call clone_size cdr3_aa
TRBV5-1 once CASSAGAVDEQYF
TRBV4-1 once CASSQVIAGGNTIYF
TRBV25-1 - CASSEKGEQYF
TRBV7-7 - CASSSTTGTDYRGTQYF
TRBV27 - CASRVGVNSPLHF
TRBV28 - CASSPWTAADTQYF
TRBV27 - CASSFGQGSNQPQHF
TRBV10-3 few CAISEFSGTGGPSGYGYTF
TRBV9 - CASSVDRLAGTYNEQFF
TRBV2 few CASNLSGDNQPQHF
TRBV13 few CASSPGASQGYVHEQYF
TRBV5-1 - CASSLASGMGETQYF
TRBV11-2 - CASSLAPGTGCGYTF
TRBV7-9 - CASSARDRGIEKLFF
TRBV7-2 - CASSVRQGAYGYTF
TRBV27 - CASSLTGVGTGELFF
TRBV10-2 - CASSGTGGYEQYF
TRBV10-3 once CAISELARGNEQYF
TRBV6-1 - CASSRQGWNTEAFF
TRBV21-1 - CASSKKAGISNEQFF
TRBV7-2 once CASSLGGGAGPHRGYTF
TRBV28 - CASSHSGQGGLYEQYF
TRBV15 - CATSREYRPQETQYF
TRBV9 - CASSAVDRGHEQYF
TRBV9 - CASSAGSRNEKLFF
TRBV27 few CASTPLGQGGNQPQHF
TRBV18 - CASSPEGATYNEQFF
TRBV28 - CASSYRVAGGNQPQHF
TRBV7-9 - CASSPPTLAGLPSYEQYF
TRBV7-9 - CASSGYRGGQHQPQHF
TRBV14 - CASSQRQGTTEAFF
TRBV27 - CASSFWTSQRSYNEQFF
TRBV29-1 - CSVEDHIDRKSGAFF
TRBV20-1 - CSASRTEAFF
TRBV6-5 - CASSSRLATEAFF
TRBV6-1 - CASSITGQGYGYTF
TRBV28 few CASSLGESSYEQYF
TRBV6-1 - CASSDKAGGLNTQYF
TRBV29-1 - CSVRGTYNEQFF
TRBV6-1 - CAAGTDYGYTF
TRBV7-3 - CASSSVGLQSSYNEQFF
TRBV5-1 - CASSLGRDMTDTQYF
TRBV7-3 - CASSLGGRTDTQYF
TRBV5-6 - CASSAGTRSTGELFF
TRBV29-1 once CSVATQGGYGYTF